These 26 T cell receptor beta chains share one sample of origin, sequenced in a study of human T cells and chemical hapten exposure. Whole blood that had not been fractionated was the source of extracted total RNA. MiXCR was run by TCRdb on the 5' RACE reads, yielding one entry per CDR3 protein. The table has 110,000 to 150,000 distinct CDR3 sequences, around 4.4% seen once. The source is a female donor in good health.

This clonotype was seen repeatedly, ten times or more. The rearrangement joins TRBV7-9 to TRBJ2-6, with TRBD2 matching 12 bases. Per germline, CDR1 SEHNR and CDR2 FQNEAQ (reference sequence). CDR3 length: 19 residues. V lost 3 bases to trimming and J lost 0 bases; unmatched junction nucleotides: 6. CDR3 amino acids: CASSFRGLAGSSGANVLTF. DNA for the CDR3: TGTGCCAGCAGCTTTCGAGGACTAGCGGGAAGCTCTGGGGCCAACGTCCTGACTTTC.

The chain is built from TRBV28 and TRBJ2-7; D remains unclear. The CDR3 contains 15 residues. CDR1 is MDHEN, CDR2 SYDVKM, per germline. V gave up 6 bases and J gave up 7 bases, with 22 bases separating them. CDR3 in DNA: TGTGCCAGCAGGCCCAGCACCAGCCCTTGGGTGGAGCAGTACTTC. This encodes CASRPSTSPWVEQYF. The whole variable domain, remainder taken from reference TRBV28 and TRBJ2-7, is DVKVTQSSRYLVKRTGEKVFLECVQDMDHENMFWYRQDPGLGLRLIYFSYDVKMKEKGDIPEGYSVSREKKERFSLILESASTNQTSMYLCASRPSTSPWVEQYFGPGTRLTVT.

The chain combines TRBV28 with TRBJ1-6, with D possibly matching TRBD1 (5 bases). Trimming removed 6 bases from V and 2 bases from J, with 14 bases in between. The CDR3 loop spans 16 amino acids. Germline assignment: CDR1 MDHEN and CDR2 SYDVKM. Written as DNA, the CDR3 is TGTGCCAGCAGCCTAACGCCGGGGCCCTATAATTCACCCCTCCACTTT. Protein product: CASSLTPGPYNSPLHF.

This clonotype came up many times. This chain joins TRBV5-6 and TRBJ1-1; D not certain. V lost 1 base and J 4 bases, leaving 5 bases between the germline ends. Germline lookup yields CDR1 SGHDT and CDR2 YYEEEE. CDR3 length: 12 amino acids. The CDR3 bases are TGTGCCAGCAGCTTGCCGGTCACTGAAGCTTTCTTT. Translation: CASSLPVTEAFF.

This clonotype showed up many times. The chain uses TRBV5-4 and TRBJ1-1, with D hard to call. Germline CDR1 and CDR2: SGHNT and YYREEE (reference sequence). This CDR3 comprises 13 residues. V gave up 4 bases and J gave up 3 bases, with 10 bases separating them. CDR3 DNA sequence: TGTGCCAGCAGCAGCGAACCGGACACTGAAGCTTTCTTT. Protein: CASSSEPDTEAFF.

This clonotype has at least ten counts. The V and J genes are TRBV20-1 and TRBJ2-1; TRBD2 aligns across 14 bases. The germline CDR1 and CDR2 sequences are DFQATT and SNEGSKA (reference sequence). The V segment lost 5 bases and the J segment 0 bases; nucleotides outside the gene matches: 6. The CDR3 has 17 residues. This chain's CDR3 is CSADGTSGGSSYNEQFF. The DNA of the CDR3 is TGCAGTGCTGACGGGACTAGCGGGGGTAGCTCCTACAATGAGCAGTTCTTC.

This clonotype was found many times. The DNA for the CDR3 is TGTGCCAGCAGCTCCGGATCCTACAATGAGCAGTTCTTC. It specifies CASSSGSYNEQFF. J is TRBJ2-1 and V is TRBV7-3; D is undetermined. Germline CDR1 SGHTA, CDR2 FQGTGA. The CDR3 contains 13 residues. V was cut by 4 bases and J by 1 base, with 5 bases left in between.

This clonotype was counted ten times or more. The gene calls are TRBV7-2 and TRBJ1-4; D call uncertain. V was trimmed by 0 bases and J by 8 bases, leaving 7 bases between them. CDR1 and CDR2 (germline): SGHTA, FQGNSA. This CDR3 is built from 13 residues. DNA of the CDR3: TGTGCCAGCAGCTTAGCCGACCAAGAAAAACTGTTTTTT. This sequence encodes CASSLADQEKLFF.

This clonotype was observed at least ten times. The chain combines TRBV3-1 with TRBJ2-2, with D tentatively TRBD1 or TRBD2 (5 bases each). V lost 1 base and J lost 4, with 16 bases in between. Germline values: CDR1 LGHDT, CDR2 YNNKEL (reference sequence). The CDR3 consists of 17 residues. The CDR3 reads CASSQGPGRAVTGELFF. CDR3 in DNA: TGTGCCAGCAGCCAAGGTCCGGGACGAGCGGTCACCGGGGAGCTGTTTTTT.

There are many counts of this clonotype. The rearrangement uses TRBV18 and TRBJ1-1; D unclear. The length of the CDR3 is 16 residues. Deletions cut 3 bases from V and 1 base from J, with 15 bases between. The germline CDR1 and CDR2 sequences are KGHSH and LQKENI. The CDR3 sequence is CASSPDSVMGNTEAFF. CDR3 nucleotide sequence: TGTGCCAGCTCACCTGACTCTGTCATGGGGAACACTGAAGCTTTCTTT. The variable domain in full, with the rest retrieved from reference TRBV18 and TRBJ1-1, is NAGVMQNPRHLVRRRGQEARLRCSPMKGHSHVYWYRQLPEEGLKFMVYLQKENIIDESGMPKERFSAEFPKEGPSILRIQQVVRGDSAAYFCASSPDSVMGNTEAFFGQGTRLTVV.

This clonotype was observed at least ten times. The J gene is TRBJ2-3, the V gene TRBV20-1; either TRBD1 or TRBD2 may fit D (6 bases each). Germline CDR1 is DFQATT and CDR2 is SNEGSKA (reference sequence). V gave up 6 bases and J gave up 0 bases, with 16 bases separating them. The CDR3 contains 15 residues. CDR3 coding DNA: TGCAGTGCCACAAAATGGGGGGCGAGCACAGATACGCAGTATTTT. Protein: CSATKWGASTDTQYF.

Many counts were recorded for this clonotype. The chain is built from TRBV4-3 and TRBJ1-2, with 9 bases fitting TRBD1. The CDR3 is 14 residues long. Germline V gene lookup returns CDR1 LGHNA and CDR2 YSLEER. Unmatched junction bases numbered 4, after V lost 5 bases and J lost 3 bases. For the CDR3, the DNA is TGCGCCAGCAGCAACAGGGGGCGTGACTATGGCTACACCTTC. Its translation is CASSNRGRDYGYTF.

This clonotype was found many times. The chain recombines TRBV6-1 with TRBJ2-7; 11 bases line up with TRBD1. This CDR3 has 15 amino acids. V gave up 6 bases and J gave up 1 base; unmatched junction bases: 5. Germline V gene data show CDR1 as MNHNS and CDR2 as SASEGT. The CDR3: CASRAGTGGSYEQYF. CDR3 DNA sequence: TGTGCCAGCAGAGCCGGGACAGGGGGGTCCTACGAGCAGTACTTC.

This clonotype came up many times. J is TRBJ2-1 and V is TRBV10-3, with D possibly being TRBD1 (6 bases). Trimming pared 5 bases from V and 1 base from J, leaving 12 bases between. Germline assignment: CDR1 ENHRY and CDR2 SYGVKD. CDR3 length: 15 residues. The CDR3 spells CAISRQAGSYNEQFF. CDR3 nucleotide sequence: TGTGCCATCAGTCGACAGGCTGGGTCCTACAATGAGCAGTTCTTC.

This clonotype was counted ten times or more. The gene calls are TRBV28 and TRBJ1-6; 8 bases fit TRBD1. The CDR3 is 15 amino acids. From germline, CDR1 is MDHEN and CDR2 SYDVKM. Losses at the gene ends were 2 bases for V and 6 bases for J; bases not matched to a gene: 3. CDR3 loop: CASSLPGGSNSPLHF. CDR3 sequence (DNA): TGTGCCAGCAGTTTACCAGGGGGCAGTAATTCACCCCTCCACTTT.

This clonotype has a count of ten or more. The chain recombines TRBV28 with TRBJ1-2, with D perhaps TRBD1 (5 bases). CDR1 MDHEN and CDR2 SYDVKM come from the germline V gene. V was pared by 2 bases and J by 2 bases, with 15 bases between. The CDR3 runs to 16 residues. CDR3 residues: CASSLASTGLNYGYTF. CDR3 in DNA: TGTGCCAGCAGTTTAGCATCTACGGGACTAAACTATGGCTACACCTTC.

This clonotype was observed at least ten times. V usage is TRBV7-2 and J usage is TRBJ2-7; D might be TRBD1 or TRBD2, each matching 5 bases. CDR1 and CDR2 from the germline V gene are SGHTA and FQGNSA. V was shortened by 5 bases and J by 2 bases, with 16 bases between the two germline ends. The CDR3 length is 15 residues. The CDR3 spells CASSARGDLPYEQYF. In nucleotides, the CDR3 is TGTGCCAGCAGCGCGCGAGGGGACCTACCCTACGAGCAGTACTTC.

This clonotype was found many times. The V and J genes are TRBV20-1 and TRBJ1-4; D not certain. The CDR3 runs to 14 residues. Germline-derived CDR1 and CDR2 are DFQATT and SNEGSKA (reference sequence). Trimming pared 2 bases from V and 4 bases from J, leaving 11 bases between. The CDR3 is CSARREQFNEKLFF. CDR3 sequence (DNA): TGCAGTGCTAGAAGGGAGCAGTTTAATGAAAAACTGTTTTTT.

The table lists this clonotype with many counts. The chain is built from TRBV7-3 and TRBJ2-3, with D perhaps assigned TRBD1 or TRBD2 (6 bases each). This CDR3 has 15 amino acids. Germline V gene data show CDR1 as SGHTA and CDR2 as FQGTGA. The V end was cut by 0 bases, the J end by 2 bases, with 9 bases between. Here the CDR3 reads CASSLTGGPTDTQYF. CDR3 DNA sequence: TGTGCCAGCAGCTTAACTGGGGGGCCCACAGATACGCAGTATTTT.

CDR3 sequence (DNA): TGTGCCAGCAGAGATTTAGCGGGGGGCACAGATACGCAGTATTTT. As protein: CASRDLAGGTDTQYF. The chain has TRBV7-2 and TRBJ2-3; 9 nucleotides line up with TRBD2. The CDR3 contains 15 residues. Unmatched junction bases numbered 5, after V lost 6 bases and J lost 1 base. The V gene's germline CDR1 is SGHTA and CDR2 FQGNSA.

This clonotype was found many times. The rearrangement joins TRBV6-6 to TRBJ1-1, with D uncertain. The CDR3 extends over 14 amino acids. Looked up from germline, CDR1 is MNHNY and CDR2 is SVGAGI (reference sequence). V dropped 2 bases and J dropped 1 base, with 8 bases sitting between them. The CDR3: CASSYRTSNTEAFF. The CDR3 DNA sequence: TGTGCCAGCAGTTACCGCACATCGAACACTGAAGCTTTCTTT.

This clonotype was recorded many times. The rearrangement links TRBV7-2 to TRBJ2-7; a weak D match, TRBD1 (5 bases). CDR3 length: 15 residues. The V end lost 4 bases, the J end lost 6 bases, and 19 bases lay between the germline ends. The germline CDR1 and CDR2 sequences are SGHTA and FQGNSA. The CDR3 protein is CASSSSMGRGGEQYF. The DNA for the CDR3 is TGTGCCAGCAGCTCTTCAATGGGAAGGGGTGGCGAGCAGTACTTC.

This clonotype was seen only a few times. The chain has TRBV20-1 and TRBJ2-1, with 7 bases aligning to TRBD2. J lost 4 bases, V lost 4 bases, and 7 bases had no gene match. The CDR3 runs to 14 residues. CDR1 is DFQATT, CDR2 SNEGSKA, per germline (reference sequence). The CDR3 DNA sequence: TGCAGTGCTAAGGGACTACCAAGATACAATGAGCAGTTCTTC. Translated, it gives CSAKGLPRYNEQFF.

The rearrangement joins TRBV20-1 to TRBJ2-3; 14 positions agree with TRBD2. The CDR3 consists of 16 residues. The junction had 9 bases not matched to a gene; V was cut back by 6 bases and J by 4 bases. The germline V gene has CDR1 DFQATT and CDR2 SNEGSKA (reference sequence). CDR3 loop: CSANRRLAGGSDTQYF. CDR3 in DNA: TGCAGTGCCAACCGACGACTAGCGGGGGGGTCAGATACGCAGTATTTT.

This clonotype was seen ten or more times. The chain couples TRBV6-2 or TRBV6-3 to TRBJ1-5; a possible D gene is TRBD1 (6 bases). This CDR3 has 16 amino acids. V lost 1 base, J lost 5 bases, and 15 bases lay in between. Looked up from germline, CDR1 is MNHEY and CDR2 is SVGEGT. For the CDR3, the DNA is TGTGCCAGCAGTTACTATGGGGACATCAGAGATCAGCCCCAGCATTTT. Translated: CASSYYGDIRDQPQHF.

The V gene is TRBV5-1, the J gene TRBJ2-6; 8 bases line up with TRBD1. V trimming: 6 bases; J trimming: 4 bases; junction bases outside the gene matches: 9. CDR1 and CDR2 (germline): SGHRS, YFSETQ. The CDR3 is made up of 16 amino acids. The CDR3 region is CASKRTGGPGANVLTF. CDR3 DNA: TGCGCCAGCAAACGAACAGGGGGGCCCGGGGCCAACGTCCTGACTTTC.